This T cell receptor (beta chain) was profiled in a study of T cell responses to AZD1222 COVID-19 vaccine (dated by TCRdb to the early 2020s). Study-level background: AZD1222 recipients whose second dose came at about 4 weeks and those whose second dose came at about 12 weeks were combined into one group, since spike-specific TCR depth and breadth did not differ between the two schedules. TCR sequencing covered 230 to 250 trial participants: around 210 given two doses of AZD1222 and about 26 given two doses of MenACWY control vaccine. Enrollment into the trials was organized by age into subgroups of 18-55, 56-69 and 70-plus years, and those subgroups contained roughly 140, 27 and 60 TCR-sequenced participants, respectively.

The CDR3 regions of human TCRbeta chains were subjected to immunosequencing. The authors processed their data as follows. Repertoire TCRs were matched against a reference library of SARS-CoV-2-specific TCRs generated with the MIRA antigen-specificity platform. Breadth was defined as the fraction of unique TCRs that were SARS-CoV-2-associated, and depth was defined as the fraction of total T cells that were SARS-CoV-2-associated. Each spike-specific TCR was assigned to its reactive spike region and to a CD4 or CD8 class using the MIRA data. Log10-transformed breadth and depth values were compared by one-way ANOVA with Sidak's multiple comparisons tests. TCRdb took over this immuneACCESS table, retaining in-frame rearrangements with V and J assigned. Such tables are incomplete; in checked studies, under half of the missing clones stem from an unresolved V gene, and the remainder is unexplained. The DNA was the basis for D and trimming; V, J and clone size are from that table. The sample includes around 84,000 clones, with 75% to 90% observed a single time. Approximately 30% of the sample is held by the ten biggest clonotypes.

Read against the paper, the sample's time point label means: baseline before first vaccination. Vaccinee samples came from UK trials COV001 and COV002, including a single-blind randomized controlled phase 2/3 trial of AZD1222 (ChAdOx1 nCoV-19) in healthy adults. For TCRbeta chain sequencing, PBMC samples were collected from trial participants at day 0 and at day 28 after the second dose. Counted from cysteine to phenylalanine, this CDR3 has 14 amino acids. Of all the DNA, just the CDR3 is kept, 42 bases in frame from base 1. The V and J ends are trimmed by 0 bases and 6 bases, leaving 12 bases between them. Via the germline V gene, CDR1 is SGHRS and CDR2 YFSETQ. Remarks on this clone: Its antigen is still unknown. No much larger clone exists at a distance of one base, and base qualities are not known.

Paper-wide results and their limitations: The vaccine-associated CD4 TCRs covered the entire spike protein, and the dominant responses fell in regions 160-218 and 743-854. Because no day 14 peak-response samples were available, repertoires were characterized only after the peak T cell response. Conclusions about previously exposed vaccinees were limited because only a handful of AZD1222 recipients were SARS-CoV-2 seropositive at baseline. Spike-specific TCR breadth and depth rose significantly after two AZD1222 doses compared with day 0 and with MenACWY recipients. In the small 56-69-year group, the increase in depth fell short of significance, most likely because of low power. Participants were mostly white British and included more females than males, and it was suggested by the authors that clonal diversity may have been underestimated. Reportedly, almost half of the unique spike-specific TCRs recognized epitopes lying outside the regions that are mutated in the B.1.351 and B.1.1.7 variants.

In this chain, TRBV5-1 is recombined with TRBJ1-1; there is no confident call for the D gene. This clonotype originated in an adult in good health. The sequenced sample was peripheral blood, obtained on day 0 of AZD1222 vaccination. The CDR3 region reads CASSLVRGGAEAFF. The sequenced DNA: TGCGCCAGCAGCTTGGTTCGGGGTGGGGCTGAAGCTTTCTTT.